What follows are 28 T cell receptor beta chains derived from one specimen sequenced in a study of blood T cell repertoires in COVID-19. The protocol was immunoSEQ multiplex PCR, while the TCRdb copy is restricted to in-frame clones and leaves out a portion. The repertoire holds about 110,000 clones, with over 75% as singletons. The sequencing input was peripheral blood. These receptor sequences come from a woman between 45 and 65 years old with acute or convalescent COVID-19.

This clone was detected a few times. The chain links TRBV28 to TRBJ1-1; D might be TRBD1 (5 bases). Trimming shortened V by 2 bases and J by 1 base, and 8 bases separated the two germline ends. CDR1 is MDHEN and CDR2 is SYDVKM in the germline V gene. This CDR3 has 14 residues. Here the CDR3 DNA reads TGTGCCAGCAGTTTACGTCAGGGGAACACTGAAGCTTTCTTT. It codes for CASSLRQGNTEAFF. The full variable domain, in which reference TRBV28 and TRBJ1-1 provide the parts outside the CDR3, is DVKVTQSSRYLVKRTGEKVFLECVQDMDHENMFWYRQDPGLGLRLIYFSYDVKMKEKGDIPEGYSVSREKKERFSLILESASTNQTSMYLCASSLRQGNTEAFFGQGTRLTVV.

J is TRBJ2-3 and V is TRBV2, with 12 bases that match TRBD2. V gave up 6 bases and J gave up 4 bases; unmatched junction bases: 8. The length of the CDR3 is 16 residues. Germline-derived CDR1 and CDR2 are SNHLY and FYNNEI. The chain's CDR3 is CASSLGLAGLSDTQYF. CDR3 sequence (DNA): TGTGCCAGCAGCCTCGGACTAGCGGGGTTGTCAGATACGCAGTATTTT. The full variable domain, completed using reference TRBV2 and TRBJ2-3, is EPEVTQTPSHQVTQMGQEVILRCVPISNHLYFYWYRQILGQKVEFLVSFYNNEISEKSEIFDDQFSVERPDGSNFTLKIRSTKLEDSAMYFCASSLGLAGLSDTQYFGPGTRLTVL.

In regard to this clone: The conserved closing phenylalanine or tryptophan is absent in this CDR3, likely reflecting a read error. The DNA is omitted, as the CDR3 cannot be located on it reliably, and the CDR3 follows TCRdb's listing. V is TRBV28 and J is TRBJ1-2; TRBD1, the table's D call, was not compared with the DNA. The CDR3 is 12 amino acids long, termini counted. Germline CDR1 reads MDHEN; CDR2 reads SYDVKM. The CDR3 here is CASSLSGTGSAL.

This sequence joins TRBV29-1 and TRBJ2-2; a possible D gene is TRBD1 (6 bases). With 6 bases removed from V and 6 bases from J, the gap between germline ends came to 17 bases. This CDR3 comprises 14 residues. Germline CDR1 and CDR2: SQVTM and ANQGSEA. For the CDR3, the DNA is TGCAGCGTCCGCAGGGGTAGATTGGCCGGGGAGCTGTTTTTT. Translated: CSVRRGRLAGELFF.

V usage is TRBV14 and J usage is TRBJ2-3; D possibly corresponds to TRBD1 (6 bases). Germline lookup yields CDR1 SGHDN and CDR2 FVKESK. The CDR3 is made up of 16 amino acids. Trimming took 1 base from V and 4 from J, leaving 15 bases between them. Written as DNA, the CDR3 is TGTGCCAGCAGCCAAGGTGGCAGGGGCATAGCAGATACGCAGTATTTT. Protein: CASSQGGRGIADTQYF.

This chain joins TRBV3-1 (or the pseudogene TRBV3-2) and TRBJ2-3; D remains ambiguous. The length of the CDR3 is 14 residues. Germline loops: CDR1 LGHDT, CDR2 YNNKEL (reference sequence). Trimming pared 4 bases from V and 0 bases from J, leaving 8 bases between. The CDR3 loop is CASSPLPSTDTQYF. DNA for the CDR3: TGTGCCAGCAGCCCCCTACCTAGCACAGATACGCAGTATTTT.

J is TRBJ1-1 and V is TRBV6-5; 8 bases are shared with TRBD1. V trimming: 4 bases; J trimming: 3 bases; junction bases outside the gene matches: 4. The CDR3 length is 14 residues. Germline V gene lookup returns CDR1 MNHEY and CDR2 SVGAGI. The CDR3 nucleotides are TGTGCCAGCAGTTTGACAGGGGATTACACTGAAGCTTTCTTT. It translates to CASSLTGDYTEAFF.

The V and J genes are TRBV9 and TRBJ1-1; TRBD1 matches at 7 bases. The trim removed 0 bases at V and 1 base at J, leaving 3 bases unmatched. Germline V gene sequence: CDR1 SGDLS, CDR2 YYNGEE. The CDR3 sequence is 15 residues long. CDR3 in amino acids: CASSVESGGNTEAFF. CDR3 nucleotides: TGTGCCAGCAGCGTAGAGTCAGGGGGGAACACTGAAGCTTTCTTT.

The chain carries TRBV27 and TRBJ2-1, with 8 positions matching TRBD2. Germline values: CDR1 MNHEY, CDR2 SMNVEV (reference sequence). J gave up 4 bases and V 2 bases, and 13 bases lay outside the gene matches. The CDR3 spans 18 residues. In DNA, the CDR3 is TGTGCCAGCAGTTTAAAGGGATACTCCGGGACTAGTTACAATGAGCAGTTCTTC. As protein: CASSLKGYSGTSYNEQFF.

The chain joins TRBV19 to TRBJ1-5, with D possibly being TRBD1 (5 bases). The CDR3 has 16 amino acids. V shed 4 bases and J shed 0 bases, with 13 bases lying between them. Germline CDR1 and CDR2: LNHDA and SQIVND (reference sequence). The CDR3 reads CASSTRQTYSNQPQHF. Written as DNA, the CDR3 is TGTGCCAGTAGTACACGACAGACGTATAGCAATCAGCCCCAGCATTTT. Based on the CDR3 plus reference TRBV19 and TRBJ1-5, the full variable domain is DGGITQSPKYLFRKEGQNVTLSCEQNLNHDAMYWYRQDPGQGLRLIYYSQIVNDFQKGDIAEGYSVSREKKESFPLTVTSAQKNPTAFYLCASSTRQTYSNQPQHFGDGTRLSIL.

The chain joins TRBV12-3 or TRBV12-4 to TRBJ1-1; a possible D gene is TRBD1 (5 bases). CDR3 length: 11 residues. Trimming shortened V by 3 bases and J by 10 bases, and 9 bases separated the two germline ends. In DNA, the CDR3 is TGTGCCAGCAGTTTGAAGGGGTTAGCTTTCTTT. It codes for CASSLKGLAFF.

On this clone itself: The DNA is left out, because the CDR3 cannot be placed on it with certainty; the CDR3 is given as TCRdb lists it. This chain links TRBV27 with TRBJ1-2; no check of the table's D call, TRBD1, against the DNA was made. The CDR3 extends over 15 residues, inclusive of both ends. Germline V gene sequence: CDR1 MNHEY, CDR2 SMNVEV (reference sequence). This CDR3 is CASSSSKAGGRGYTF.

CDR3 amino acids: CASSPYGTGQGAFF. In nucleotides, the CDR3 is TGTGCCAGCAGCCCTTACGGGACAGGGCAAGGAGCTTTCTTT. The genes are TRBV14 and TRBJ1-1; TRBD1 matches at 9 bases. This CDR3 has 14 residues. V trimming: 4 bases; J trimming: 10 bases; junction bases outside the gene matches: 10. The germline V gene has CDR1 SGHDN and CDR2 FVKESK.

This chain joins TRBV9 and TRBJ2-1, with TRBD2 matching 8 bases. CDR1 is SGDLS, CDR2 YYNGEE, per germline. The CDR3 consists of 15 residues. Trimming took 1 base from V and 4 from J; bases not matched to a gene: 4. CDR3 nucleotide sequence: TGTGCCAGCAGCGTACTTAGCGGGGTTTACAATGAGCAGTTCTTC. It yields the protein CASSVLSGVYNEQFF.

This clone was recorded once. This chain connects TRBV29-1 to TRBJ2-1; TRBD1 matches at 7 bases. Germline CDR1 SQVTM, CDR2 ANQGSEA. The CDR3 consists of 13 residues. V dropped 3 bases and J dropped 3; count of bases not matched to a gene: 2. The CDR3 here is CSVDRDSYNEQFF. The CDR3, as DNA: TGCAGCGTTGACAGGGACAGCTACAATGAGCAGTTCTTC.

The chain recombines TRBV20-1 with TRBJ1-2, with 7 bases fitting TRBD1. Unmatched junction bases numbered 2, after V lost 6 bases and J lost 4 bases. CDR1 and CDR2 (germline): DFQATT, SNEGSKA (reference sequence). The CDR3 length is 11 residues. CDR3 sequence: CSARTGYGYTF. The CDR3, as DNA: TGCAGTGCGCGGACAGGCTATGGCTACACCTTC.

CDR3 sequence: CASSPGQSLSLHF. CDR3 DNA sequence: TGTGCCAGCAGCCCGGGACAGTCCCTGTCCCTCCACTTT. The J gene is TRBJ1-6, the V gene TRBV3-1 (or the pseudogene TRBV3-2); TRBD1 aligns across 7 bases. Germline-derived CDR1 and CDR2 are LGHDT and YNNKEL (reference sequence). The CDR3 length is 13 residues. V shed 4 bases, J shed 14 bases, and the junction held 8 bases outside the gene matches.

This clone was seen only once. The J gene is TRBJ1-6, the V gene TRBV10-3; D call uncertain. CDR1 is ENHRY, CDR2 SYGVKD, per germline. V was trimmed by 6 bases and J by 5 bases, leaving 8 bases between them. The CDR3 is made up of 13 amino acids. CDR3 loop: CAIRAGDNSPLHF. In nucleotides, the CDR3 is TGTGCCATCAGGGCCGGGGATAATTCACCCCTCCACTTT.

This clone has more than one count but fewer than ten. This rearrangement joins TRBV5-6 to TRBJ1-4, with a possible D match to TRBD1 (5 bases). The CDR3 has 14 amino acids. Germline-derived CDR1 and CDR2 are SGHDT and YYEEEE. Trimming stripped 4 bases from V and 7 bases from J, with 14 bases between. CDR3 amino acids: CASSVMGGSEKLFF. CDR3 nucleotides: TGTGCCAGCAGCGTGATGGGGGGTAGTGAAAAACTGTTTTTT.

The rearrangement uses TRBV5-1 and TRBJ1-2; TRBD1 matches at 7 bases. V was pared by 0 bases and J by 5 bases, with 19 bases of the junction left unmatched. CDR3 length equals 19 residues. The germline CDR1 and CDR2 sequences are SGHRS and YFSETQ. The CDR3 DNA reads TGCGCCAGCAGCTTGGGATATCCTCCCGACAGGGAAGGAGGATATGGCTACACCTTC. Encoded protein: CASSLGYPPDREGGYGYTF.

The chain employs TRBV19 and TRBJ1-6; D is uncertain. Looked up from germline, CDR1 is LNHDA and CDR2 is SQIVND (reference sequence). The V end was cut by 5 bases, the J end by 8 bases, with 13 bases between. The CDR3 totals 14 residues. The CDR3 coding sequence is TGTGCCAGTAGTCGGGAGATTATGGATTCACCCCTCCACTTT. It specifies CASSREIMDSPLHF.

This clone was seen only a few times. This chain links TRBV3-1 (or the pseudogene TRBV3-2) with TRBJ1-1, with no clear D. CDR1 and CDR2 (germline): LGHDT, YNNKEL (reference sequence). Trimming shortened V by 0 bases and J by 1 base, and 6 bases separated the two germline ends. The CDR3 runs to 14 residues. The CDR3 coding sequence is TGTGCCAGCAGCCAAGAATGGCAGAACACTGAAGCTTTCTTT. Its translation: CASSQEWQNTEAFF.

The V gene is TRBV12-3 or TRBV12-4, the J gene TRBJ1-2, with D perhaps TRBD1 (6 bases). V was pared by 3 bases and J by 8 bases, with 7 bases between. The CDR3 is 11 residues long. CDR3 sequence: CASSFRGGYTF. CDR3 nucleotide sequence: TGTGCCAGCAGTTTCAGGGGCGGCTACACCTTC.

This chain uses TRBV15 with TRBJ1-4, with D possibly matching TRBD1 (6 bases). Trimming removed 6 bases at V and 2 bases at J, with 13 bases between. This CDR3 contains 15 residues. Germline assignment: CDR1 LNHNV and CDR2 YYDKDF (reference sequence). CDR3 nucleotides: TGTGCCACCAGTGAATTGGGGGCGACTAATGAAAAACTGTTTTTT. It codes for CATSELGATNEKLFF.

J is TRBJ1-2 and V is TRBV7-2; possibly TRBD1 for D (5 bases). V lost 5 bases, J lost 0 bases, and 22 bases lay in between. The CDR3 is made up of 18 amino acids. Germline lookup yields CDR1 SGHTA and CDR2 FQGNSA. CDR3 sequence reads: CASSASTALPGPNYGYTF. As DNA, the CDR3 is TGTGCCAGCAGCGCTTCGACAGCTCTCCCCGGCCCTAACTATGGCTACACCTTC.

J is TRBJ1-2 and V is TRBV7-3, with 8 bases aligning to TRBD1. V shed 5 bases, J shed 4 bases, and the junction held 9 bases outside the gene matches. The CDR3 has 15 residues. Germline lookup yields CDR1 SGHTA and CDR2 FQGTGA. Written as DNA, the CDR3 is TGTGCCAGCAGCATCACAGGGGGGGCTGGCTATGGCTACACCTTC. Amino acid sequence: CASSITGGAGYGYTF. Full variable domain (outside the CDR3, taken from reference TRBV7-3 and TRBJ1-2): GAGVSQTPSNKVTEKGKYVELRCDPISGHTALYWYRQSLGQGPEFLIYFQGTGAADDSGLPNDRFFAVRPEGSVSTLKIQRTERGDSAVYLCASSITGGAGYGYTFGSGTRLTVV.

The V and J genes are TRBV5-8 and TRBJ2-1; 13 bases are shared with TRBD2. V lost 3 bases to trimming and J lost 5 bases; unmatched junction nucleotides: 2. The CDR3 totals 15 residues. Germline V gene lookup returns CDR1 SGHTS and CDR2 YDEGEE. The CDR3 protein is CASSWGLAGNNEQFF. The CDR3 DNA reads as TGTGCCAGCAGCTGGGGACTAGCGGGGAACAATGAGCAGTTCTTC.

This chain joins TRBV5-1 and TRBJ2-1, with D uncertain. Germline V CDR1 and CDR2: SGHRS, YFSETQ. V gave up 0 bases and J gave up 2 bases, with 12 bases separating them. The CDR3 totals 16 residues. In DNA form, the CDR3 reads TGCGCCAGCAGCTTGGTTCCAGGCTGGGCCTACAATGAGCAGTTCTTC. Its protein product is CASSLVPGWAYNEQFF.